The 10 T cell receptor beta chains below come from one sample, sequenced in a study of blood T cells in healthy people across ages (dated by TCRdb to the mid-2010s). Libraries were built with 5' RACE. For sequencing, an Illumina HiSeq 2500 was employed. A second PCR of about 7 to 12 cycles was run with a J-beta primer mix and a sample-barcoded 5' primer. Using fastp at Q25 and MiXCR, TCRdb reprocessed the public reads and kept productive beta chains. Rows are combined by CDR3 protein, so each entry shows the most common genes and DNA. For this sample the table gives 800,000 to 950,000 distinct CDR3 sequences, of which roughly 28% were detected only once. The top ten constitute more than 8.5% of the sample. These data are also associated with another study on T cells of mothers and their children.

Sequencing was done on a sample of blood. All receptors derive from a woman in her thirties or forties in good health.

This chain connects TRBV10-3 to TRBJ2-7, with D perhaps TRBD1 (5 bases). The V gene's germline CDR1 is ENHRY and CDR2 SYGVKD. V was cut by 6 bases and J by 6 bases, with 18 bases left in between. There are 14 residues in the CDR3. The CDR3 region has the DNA TGTGCCATCAGAGCGACAGATATCTCGAGCGAGCAGTACTTC. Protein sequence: CAIRATDISSEQYF.

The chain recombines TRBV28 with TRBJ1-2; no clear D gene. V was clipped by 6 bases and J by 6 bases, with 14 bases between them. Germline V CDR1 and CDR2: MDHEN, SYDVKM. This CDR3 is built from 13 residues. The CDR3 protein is CASSTHTANGYTF. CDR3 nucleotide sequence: TGTGCCAGCAGCACACATACGGCGAATGGCTACACCTTC.

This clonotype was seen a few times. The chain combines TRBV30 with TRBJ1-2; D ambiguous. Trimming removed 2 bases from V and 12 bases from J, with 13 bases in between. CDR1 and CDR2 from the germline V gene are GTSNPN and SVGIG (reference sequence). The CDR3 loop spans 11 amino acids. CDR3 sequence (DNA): TGTGCCTGGAGTCCAGCCTCCATAAACACCTTC. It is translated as CAWSPASINTF.

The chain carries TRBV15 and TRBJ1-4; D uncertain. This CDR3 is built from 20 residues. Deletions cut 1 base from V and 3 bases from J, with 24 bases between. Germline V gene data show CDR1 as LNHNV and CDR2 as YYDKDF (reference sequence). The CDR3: CATSRVLRFSGEMANEKLFF. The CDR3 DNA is TGTGCCACCAGCAGAGTTTTGAGGTTTTCGGGTGAGATGGCTAATGAAAAACTGTTTTTT.

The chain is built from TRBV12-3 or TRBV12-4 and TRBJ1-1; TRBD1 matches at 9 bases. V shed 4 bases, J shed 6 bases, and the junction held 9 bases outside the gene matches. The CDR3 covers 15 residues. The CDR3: CASSSSWTGVAEAFF. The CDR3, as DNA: TGTGCCAGCAGTTCCTCCTGGACAGGGGTTGCTGAAGCTTTCTTT.

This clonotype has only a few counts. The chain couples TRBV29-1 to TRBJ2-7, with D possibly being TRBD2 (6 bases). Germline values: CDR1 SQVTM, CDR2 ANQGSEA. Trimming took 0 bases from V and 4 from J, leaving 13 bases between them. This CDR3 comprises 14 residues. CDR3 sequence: CSVEDRGSTYEQYF. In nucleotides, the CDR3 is TGCAGCGTTGAAGATCGGGGGTCCACTTACGAGCAGTACTTC.

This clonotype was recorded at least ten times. The CDR3 loop reads CSASHGLAGASRQFF. The CDR3 DNA sequence: TGCAGTGCTAGCCATGGACTAGCGGGGGCCTCTAGGCAGTTCTTC. The J gene is TRBJ2-1, the V gene TRBV20-1; 13 bases are shared with TRBD2. The V and J ends lost 3 bases and 12 bases, in that order; junction bases with no gene match: 11. Germline-derived CDR1 and CDR2 are DFQATT and SNEGSKA (reference sequence). The CDR3 runs to 15 residues.

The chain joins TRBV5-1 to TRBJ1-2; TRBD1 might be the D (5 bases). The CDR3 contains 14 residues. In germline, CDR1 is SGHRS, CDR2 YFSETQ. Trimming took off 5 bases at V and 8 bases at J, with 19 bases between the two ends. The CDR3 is CASSPQGSMGGYTF. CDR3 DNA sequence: TGCGCCAGCAGTCCCCAGGGATCTATGGGCGGCTACACCTTC.

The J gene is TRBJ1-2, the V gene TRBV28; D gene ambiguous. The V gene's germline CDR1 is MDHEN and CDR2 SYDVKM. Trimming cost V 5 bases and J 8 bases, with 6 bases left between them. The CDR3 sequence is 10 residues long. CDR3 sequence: CASSAVGYTF. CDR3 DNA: TGTGCCAGCAGTGCGGTCGGCTACACCTTC.

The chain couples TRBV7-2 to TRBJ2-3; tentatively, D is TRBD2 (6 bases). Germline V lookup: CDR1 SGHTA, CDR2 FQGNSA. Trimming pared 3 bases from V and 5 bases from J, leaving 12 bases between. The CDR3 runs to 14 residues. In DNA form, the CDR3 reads TGTGCCAGCAGCTTGGACGGGGGTAAAGATACGCAGTATTTT. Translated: CASSLDGGKDTQYF.